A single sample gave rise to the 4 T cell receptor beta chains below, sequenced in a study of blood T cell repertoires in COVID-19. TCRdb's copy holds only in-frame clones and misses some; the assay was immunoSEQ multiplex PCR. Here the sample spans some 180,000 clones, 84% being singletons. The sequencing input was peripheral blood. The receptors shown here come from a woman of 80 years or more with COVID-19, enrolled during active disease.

This CDR3 is CASSEYGETQYF. The CDR3 DNA reads as TGTGCCAGCAGTGAATACGGTGAGACCCAGTACTTC. The J gene is TRBJ2-5, the V gene TRBV2; D gene unclear. V was shortened by 2 bases and J by 5 bases, with 6 bases between the two germline ends. Germline CDR1 reads SNHLY; CDR2 reads FYNNEI. This CDR3 is built from 12 residues.

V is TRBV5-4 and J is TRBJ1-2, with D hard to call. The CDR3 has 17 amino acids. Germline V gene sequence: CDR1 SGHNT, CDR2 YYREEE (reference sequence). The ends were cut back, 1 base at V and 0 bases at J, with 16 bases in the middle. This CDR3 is CASSLLGSTHSNYGYTF. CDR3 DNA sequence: TGTGCCAGCAGCTTGTTGGGCAGCACCCATTCTAACTATGGCTACACCTTC.

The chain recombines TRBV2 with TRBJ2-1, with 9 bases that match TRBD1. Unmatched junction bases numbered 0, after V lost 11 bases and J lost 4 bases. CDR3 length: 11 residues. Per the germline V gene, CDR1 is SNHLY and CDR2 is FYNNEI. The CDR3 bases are TGTGCCGGACAGGGGTACAATGAGCAGTTCTTC. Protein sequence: CAGQGYNEQFF.

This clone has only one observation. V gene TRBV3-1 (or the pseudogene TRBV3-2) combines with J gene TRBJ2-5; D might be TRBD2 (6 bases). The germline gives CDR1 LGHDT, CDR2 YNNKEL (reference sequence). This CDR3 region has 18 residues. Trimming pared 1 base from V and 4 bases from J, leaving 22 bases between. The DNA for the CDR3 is TGTGCCAGCAGCCAAGCTTACCGGGAGCAGGCGCTGGGAGAGACCCAGTACTTC. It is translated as CASSQAYREQALGETQYF.